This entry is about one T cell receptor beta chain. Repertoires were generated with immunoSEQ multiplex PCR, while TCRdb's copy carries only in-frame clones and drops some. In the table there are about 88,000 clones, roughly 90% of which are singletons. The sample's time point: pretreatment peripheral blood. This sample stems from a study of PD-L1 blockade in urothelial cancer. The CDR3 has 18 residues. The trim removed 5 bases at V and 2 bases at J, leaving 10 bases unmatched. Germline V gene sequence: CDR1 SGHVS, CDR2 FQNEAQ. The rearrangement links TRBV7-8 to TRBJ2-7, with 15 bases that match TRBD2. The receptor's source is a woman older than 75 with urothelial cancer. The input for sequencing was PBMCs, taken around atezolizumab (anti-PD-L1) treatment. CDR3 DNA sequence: TGTGCCAGCAGCCACACCGGGACTAGCGGGAGGCAGACCTACGAGCAGTACTTC. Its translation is CASSHTGTSGRQTYEQYF.